This TCR beta chain stems from a study of identifying expanded T cells in peripheral blood. Study-level results: Technical replicates showed roughly 1.2 changed clones; around two weeks around 15; four weeks 19. Variance in clone template counts between approximately 2-week samples significantly increased with total template count across all healthy donors.

Trimming took off 11 bases at V and 5 bases at J, with 12 bases between the two ends. The CDR3 has 12 residues. The V gene's germline CDR1 is MNHGY and CDR2 SVAAGI. Repertoires were generated with immunoSEQ multiplex PCR, while TCRdb's copy carries only in-frame clones and drops some. The table records about 81,000 clones, over 80% of them present only once. Concerning this clone: Its antigen is undetermined.

During the collection period, no donor immune events like infections were recorded. Sequencing was done on a sample of blood. The chain recombines TRBV6-9 with TRBJ2-2; D unresolved. The clonotype was recovered from a person aged 18 to 70 in good health. This CDR3 is CAGTLWTGELFF. The CDR3 DNA sequence: TGTGCCGGTACCTTATGGACCGGGGAGCTGTTTTTT.